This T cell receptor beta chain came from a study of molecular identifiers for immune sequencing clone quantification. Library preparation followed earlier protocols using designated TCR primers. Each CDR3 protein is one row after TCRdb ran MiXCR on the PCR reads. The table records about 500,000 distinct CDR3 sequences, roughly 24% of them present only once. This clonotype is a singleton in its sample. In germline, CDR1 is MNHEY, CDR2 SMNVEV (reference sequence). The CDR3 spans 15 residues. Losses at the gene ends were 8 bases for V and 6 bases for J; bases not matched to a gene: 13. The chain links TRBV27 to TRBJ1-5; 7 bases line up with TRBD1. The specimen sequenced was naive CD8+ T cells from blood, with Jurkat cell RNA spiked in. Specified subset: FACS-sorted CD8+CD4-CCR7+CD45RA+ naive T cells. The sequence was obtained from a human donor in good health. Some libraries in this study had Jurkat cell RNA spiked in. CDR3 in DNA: TGTGCCAGCGGTAGACAGGGATCGGGGGGTCAGCCCCAGCATTTT. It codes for CASGRQGSGGQPQHF.